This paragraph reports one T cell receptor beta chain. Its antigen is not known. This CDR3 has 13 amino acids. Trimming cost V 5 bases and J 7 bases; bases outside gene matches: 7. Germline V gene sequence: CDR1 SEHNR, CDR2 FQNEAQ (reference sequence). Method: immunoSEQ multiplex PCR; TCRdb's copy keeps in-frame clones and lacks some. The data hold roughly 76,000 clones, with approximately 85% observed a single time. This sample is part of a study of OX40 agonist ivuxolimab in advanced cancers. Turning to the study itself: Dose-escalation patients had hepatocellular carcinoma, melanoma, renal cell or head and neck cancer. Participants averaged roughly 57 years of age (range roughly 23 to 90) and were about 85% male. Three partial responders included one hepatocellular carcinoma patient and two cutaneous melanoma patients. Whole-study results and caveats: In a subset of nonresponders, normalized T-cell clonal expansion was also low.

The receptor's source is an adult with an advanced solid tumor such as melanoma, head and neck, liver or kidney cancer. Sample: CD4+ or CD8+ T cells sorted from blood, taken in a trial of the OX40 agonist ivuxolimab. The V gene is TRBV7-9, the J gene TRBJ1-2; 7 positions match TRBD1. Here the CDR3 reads CASSPGTVGGYTF. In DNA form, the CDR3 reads TGTGCCAGCAGCCCCGGGACAGTAGGTGGCTACACCTTC.